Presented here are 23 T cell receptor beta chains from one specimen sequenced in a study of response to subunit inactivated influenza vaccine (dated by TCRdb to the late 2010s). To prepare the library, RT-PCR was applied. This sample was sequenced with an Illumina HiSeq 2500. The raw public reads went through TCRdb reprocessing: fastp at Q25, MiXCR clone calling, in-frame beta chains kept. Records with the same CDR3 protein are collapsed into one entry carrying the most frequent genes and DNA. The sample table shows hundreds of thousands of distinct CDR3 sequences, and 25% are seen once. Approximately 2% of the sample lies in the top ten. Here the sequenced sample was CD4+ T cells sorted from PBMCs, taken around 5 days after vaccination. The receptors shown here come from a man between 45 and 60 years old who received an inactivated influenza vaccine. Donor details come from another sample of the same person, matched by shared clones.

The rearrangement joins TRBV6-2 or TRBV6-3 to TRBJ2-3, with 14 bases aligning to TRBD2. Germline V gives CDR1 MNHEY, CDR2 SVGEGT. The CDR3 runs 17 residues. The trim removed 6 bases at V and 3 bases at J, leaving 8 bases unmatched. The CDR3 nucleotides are TGTGCCAGCAGGAGACTAGCGGGGGGGCCGTGGACAGATACGCAGTATTTT. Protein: CASRRLAGGPWTDTQYF.

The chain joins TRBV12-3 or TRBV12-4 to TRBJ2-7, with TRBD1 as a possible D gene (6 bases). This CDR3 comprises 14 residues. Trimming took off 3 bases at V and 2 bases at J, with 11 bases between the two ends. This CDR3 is CASSLTGPTYEQYF. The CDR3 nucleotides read TGTGCCAGCAGTTTGACAGGTCCAACCTACGAGCAGTACTTC.

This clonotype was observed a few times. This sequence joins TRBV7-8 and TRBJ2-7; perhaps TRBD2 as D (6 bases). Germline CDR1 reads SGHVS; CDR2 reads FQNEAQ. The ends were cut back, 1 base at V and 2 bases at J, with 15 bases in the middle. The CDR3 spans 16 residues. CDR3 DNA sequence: TGTGCCAGCAGCTTAGGAAGGCGGGACGGAACCTACGAGCAGTACTTC. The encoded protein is CASSLGRRDGTYEQYF.

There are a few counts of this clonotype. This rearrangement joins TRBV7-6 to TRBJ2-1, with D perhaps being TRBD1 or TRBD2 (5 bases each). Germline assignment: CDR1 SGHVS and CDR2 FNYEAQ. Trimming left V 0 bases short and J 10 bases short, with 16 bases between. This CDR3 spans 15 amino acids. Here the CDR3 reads CASSLADTPRGEQFF. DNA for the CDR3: TGTGCCAGCAGCTTAGCGGACACCCCCAGAGGGGAGCAGTTCTTC.

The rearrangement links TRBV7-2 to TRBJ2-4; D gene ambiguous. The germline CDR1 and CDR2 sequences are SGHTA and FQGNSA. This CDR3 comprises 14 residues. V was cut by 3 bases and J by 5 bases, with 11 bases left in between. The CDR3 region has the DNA TGTGCCAGCAGCTTGGCCGGCCTGCAAAACATTCAGTACTTC. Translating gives CASSLAGLQNIQYF.

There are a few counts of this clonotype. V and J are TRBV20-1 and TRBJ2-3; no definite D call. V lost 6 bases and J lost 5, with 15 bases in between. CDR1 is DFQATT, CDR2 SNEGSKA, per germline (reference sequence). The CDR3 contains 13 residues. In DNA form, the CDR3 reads TGCAGTGCAAAAATTTCGGGTGTAGATACGCAGTATTTT. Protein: CSAKISGVDTQYF.

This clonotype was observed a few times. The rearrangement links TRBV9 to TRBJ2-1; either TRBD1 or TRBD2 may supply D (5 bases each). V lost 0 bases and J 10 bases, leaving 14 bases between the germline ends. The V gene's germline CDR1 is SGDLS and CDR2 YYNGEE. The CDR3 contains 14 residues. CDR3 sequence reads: CASSVGMGRGEQFF. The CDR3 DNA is TGTGCCAGCAGCGTAGGTATGGGACGGGGCGAGCAGTTCTTC.

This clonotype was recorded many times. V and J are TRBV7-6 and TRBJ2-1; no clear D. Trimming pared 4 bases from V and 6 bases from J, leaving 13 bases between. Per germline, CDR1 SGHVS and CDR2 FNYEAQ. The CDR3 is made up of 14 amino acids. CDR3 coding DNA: TGTGCCAGCAGCTCCGGATGGGCCGGCAATGAGCAGTTCTTC. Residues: CASSSGWAGNEQFF.

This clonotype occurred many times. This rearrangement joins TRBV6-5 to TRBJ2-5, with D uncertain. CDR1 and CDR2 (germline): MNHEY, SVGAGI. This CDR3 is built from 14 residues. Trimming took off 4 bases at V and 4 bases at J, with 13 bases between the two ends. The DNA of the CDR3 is TGTGCCAGCAGTTCCATTACGTCGGGAGAGACCCAGTACTTC. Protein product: CASSSITSGETQYF.

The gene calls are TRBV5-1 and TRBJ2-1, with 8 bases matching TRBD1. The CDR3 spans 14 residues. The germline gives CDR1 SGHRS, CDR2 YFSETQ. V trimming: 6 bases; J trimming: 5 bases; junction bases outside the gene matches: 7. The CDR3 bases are TGCGCCAGCAACCCGACAGGGGCAAACAATGAGCAGTTCTTC. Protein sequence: CASNPTGANNEQFF.

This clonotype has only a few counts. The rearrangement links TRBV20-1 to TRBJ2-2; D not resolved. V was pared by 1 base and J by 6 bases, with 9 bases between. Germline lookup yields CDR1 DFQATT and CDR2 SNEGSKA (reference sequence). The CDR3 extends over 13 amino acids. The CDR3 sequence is CSARGTLSGELFF. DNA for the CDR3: TGCAGTGCTAGAGGCACACTCTCCGGGGAGCTGTTTTTT.

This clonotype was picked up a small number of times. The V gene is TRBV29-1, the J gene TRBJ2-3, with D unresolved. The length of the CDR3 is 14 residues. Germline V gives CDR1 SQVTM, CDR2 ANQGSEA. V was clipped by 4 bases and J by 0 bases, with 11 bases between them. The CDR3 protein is CSVVSLTSTDTQYF. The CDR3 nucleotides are TGCAGCGTTGTATCCCTAACTAGCACAGATACGCAGTATTTT.

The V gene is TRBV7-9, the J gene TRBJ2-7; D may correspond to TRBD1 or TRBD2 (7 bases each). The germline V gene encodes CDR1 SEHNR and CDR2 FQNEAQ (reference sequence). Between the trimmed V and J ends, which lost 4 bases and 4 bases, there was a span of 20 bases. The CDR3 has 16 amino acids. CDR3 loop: CASSSPAGRGRYEQYF. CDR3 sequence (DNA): TGTGCCAGCAGCTCCCCAGCTGGGAGGGGGCGATACGAGCAGTACTTC.

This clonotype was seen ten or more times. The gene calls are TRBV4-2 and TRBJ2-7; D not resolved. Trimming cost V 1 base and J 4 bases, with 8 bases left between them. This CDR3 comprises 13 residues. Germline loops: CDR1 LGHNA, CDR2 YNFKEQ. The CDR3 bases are TGTGCCAGCAGCCAAGTCGTCTCTTACGAGCAGTACTTC. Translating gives CASSQVVSYEQYF.

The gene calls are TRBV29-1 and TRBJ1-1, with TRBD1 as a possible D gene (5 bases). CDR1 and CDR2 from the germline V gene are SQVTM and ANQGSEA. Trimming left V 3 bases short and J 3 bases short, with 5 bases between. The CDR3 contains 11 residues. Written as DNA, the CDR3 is TGCAGCGTTGAGGGGCACACTGAAGCTTTCTTT. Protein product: CSVEGHTEAFF.

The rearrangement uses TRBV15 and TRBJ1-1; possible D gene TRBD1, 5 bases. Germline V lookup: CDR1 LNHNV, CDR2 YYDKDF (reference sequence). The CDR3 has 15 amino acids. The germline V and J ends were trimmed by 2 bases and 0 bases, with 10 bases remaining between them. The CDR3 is CATSRQRGMNTEAFF. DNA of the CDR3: TGTGCCACCAGCAGACAACGGGGGATGAACACTGAAGCTTTCTTT. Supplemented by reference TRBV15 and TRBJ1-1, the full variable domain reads DAMVIQNPRYQVTQFGKPVTLSCSQTLNHNVMYWYQQKSSQAPKLLFHYYDKDFNNEADTPDNFQSRRPNTSFCFLDIRSPGLGDTAMYLCATSRQRGMNTEAFFGQGTRLTVV.

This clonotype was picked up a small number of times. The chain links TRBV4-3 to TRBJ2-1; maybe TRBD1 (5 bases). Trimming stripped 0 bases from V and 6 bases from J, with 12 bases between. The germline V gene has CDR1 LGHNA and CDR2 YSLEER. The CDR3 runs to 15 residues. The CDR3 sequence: CASSQDLGRGNEQFF. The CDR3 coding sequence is TGCGCCAGCAGCCAAGATCTCGGAAGGGGCAATGAGCAGTTCTTC.

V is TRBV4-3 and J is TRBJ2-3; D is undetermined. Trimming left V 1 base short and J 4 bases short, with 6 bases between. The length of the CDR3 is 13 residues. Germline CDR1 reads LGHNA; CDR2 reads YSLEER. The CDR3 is CASSQVGADTQYF. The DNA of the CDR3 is TGCGCCAGCAGCCAAGTCGGAGCAGATACGCAGTATTTT.

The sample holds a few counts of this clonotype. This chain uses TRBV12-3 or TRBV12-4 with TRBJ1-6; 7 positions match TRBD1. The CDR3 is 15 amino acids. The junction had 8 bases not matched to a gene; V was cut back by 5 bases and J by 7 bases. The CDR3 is CASSPGGQLNSPLHF. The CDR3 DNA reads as TGTGCCAGCAGTCCAGGGGGACAGCTAAATTCACCCCTCCACTTT.

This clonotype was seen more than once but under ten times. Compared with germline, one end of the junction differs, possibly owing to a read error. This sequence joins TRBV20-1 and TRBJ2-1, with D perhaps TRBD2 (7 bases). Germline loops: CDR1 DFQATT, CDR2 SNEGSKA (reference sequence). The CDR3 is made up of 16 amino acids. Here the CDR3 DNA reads TGCTGTGCTAGAGATGGGGGAGGGGGCTCCTACAATGAGCAGTTCTTC. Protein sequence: CCARDGGGGSYNEQFF.

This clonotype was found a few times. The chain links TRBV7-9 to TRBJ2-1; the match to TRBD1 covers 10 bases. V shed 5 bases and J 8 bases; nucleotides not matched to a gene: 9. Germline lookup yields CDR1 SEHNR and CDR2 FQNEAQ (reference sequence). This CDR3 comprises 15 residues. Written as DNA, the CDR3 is TGTGCCAGCAGCCTCCTCCGGGACAGGGGCCATGAGCAGTTCTTC. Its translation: CASSLLRDRGHEQFF.

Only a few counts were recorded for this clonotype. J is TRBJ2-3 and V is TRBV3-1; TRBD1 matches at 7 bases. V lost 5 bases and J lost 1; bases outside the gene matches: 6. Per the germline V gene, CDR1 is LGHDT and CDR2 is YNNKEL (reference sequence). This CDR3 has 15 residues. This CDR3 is CASSFRQGRTDTQYF. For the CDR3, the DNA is TGTGCCAGCAGCTTCAGACAGGGACGCACAGATACGCAGTATTTT.

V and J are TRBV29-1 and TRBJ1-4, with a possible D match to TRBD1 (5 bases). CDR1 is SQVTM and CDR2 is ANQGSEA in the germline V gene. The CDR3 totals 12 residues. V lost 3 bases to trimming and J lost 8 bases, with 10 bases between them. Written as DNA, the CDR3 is TGCAGCGTTGATGGGGGGATGGAAAAACTGTTTTTT. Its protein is CSVDGGMEKLFF.